Sequencing of this T cell receptor beta chain was carried out in a study of T cell responses to AZD1222 COVID-19 vaccine. Study outcomes and limitations: Donors skewed white British and female; clonal diversity was possibly underestimated.

Sequencing was performed with immunoSEQ multiplex PCR; in TCRdb, only in-frame clones are kept and a portion is missing. The sample includes about 61,000 clones, 81% of them seen just once. Samples with a second dose at about 4 or about 12 weeks were pooled together. Trimming stripped 1 base from V and 5 bases from J, with 12 bases between. The CDR3 runs to 15 residues. Germline V gene sequence: CDR1 KGHDR, CDR2 SFDVKD. As regards this clone: Its antigen is still unknown.

Sample: peripheral blood, taken 28 days after the second AZD1222 dose. The sequence was obtained from an adult who received the AZD1222 COVID-19 vaccine. The rearrangement joins TRBV24-1 to TRBJ2-3, with D tentatively TRBD1 or TRBD2 (5 bases each). Here the CDR3 reads CATSDLGDLKDTQYF. CDR3 nucleotides: TGTGCCACCAGTGATTTAGGGGACCTGAAAGATACGCAGTATTTT.